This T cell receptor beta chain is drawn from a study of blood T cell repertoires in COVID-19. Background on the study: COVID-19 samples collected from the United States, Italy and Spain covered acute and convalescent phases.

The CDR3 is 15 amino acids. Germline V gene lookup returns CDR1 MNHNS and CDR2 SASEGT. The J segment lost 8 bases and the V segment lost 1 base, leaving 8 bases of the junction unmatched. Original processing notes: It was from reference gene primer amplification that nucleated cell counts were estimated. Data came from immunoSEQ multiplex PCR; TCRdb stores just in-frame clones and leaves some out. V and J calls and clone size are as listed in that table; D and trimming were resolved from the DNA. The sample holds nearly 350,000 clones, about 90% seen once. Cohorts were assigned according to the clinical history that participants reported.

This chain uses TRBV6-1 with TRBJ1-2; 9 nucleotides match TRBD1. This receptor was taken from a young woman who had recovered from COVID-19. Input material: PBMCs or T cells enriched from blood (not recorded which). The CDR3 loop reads CASSEGVQGAFGYTF. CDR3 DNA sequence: TGTGCCAGCAGTGAAGGCGTACAGGGGGCCTTCGGCTACACCTTC.